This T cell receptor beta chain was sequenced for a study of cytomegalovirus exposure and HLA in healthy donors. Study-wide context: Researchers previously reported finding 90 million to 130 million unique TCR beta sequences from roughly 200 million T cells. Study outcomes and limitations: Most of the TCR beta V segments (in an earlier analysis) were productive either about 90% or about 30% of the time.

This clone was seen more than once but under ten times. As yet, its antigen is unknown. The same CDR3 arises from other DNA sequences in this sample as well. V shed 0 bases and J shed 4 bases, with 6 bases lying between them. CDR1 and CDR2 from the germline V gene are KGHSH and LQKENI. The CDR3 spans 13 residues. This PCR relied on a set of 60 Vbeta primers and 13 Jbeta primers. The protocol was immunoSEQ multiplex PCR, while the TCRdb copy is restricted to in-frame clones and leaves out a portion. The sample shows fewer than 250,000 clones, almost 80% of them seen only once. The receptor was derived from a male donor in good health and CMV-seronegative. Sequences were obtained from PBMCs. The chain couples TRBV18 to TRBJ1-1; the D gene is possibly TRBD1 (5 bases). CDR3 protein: CASSPPGGTEAFF. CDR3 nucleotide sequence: TGTGCCAGCTCACCACCGGGGGGCACTGAAGCTTTCTTT.